This T cell receptor (beta chain) was captured in a study of regulatory T cells in long-lasting Graves disease. Broader study findings: Patients whose Graves' disease persisted exhibited lower TCR diversity than those newly diagnosed.

Trimming took 0 bases from V and 4 from J; bases not matched to a gene: 0. Germline V gives CDR1 DFQATT, CDR2 SNEGSKA (reference sequence). The CDR3 runs 13 residues. The TCR beta library used iRepertoire HTBI primers with Arm-PCR amplification of CDR3. TCRdb processed the multiplex PCR reads anew with MiXCR; each CDR3 protein has one entry. Of 400,000 to 500,000 distinct CDR3 sequences in the sample, roughly a fifth were seen once. To note about this clonotype: Antigen: not known.

This sample's time point: persistent/refractory GD, antithyroid drugs over 5 years with positive TRAb. Following extraction of RNA from PBMCs, that RNA was used to make the TCR library. This specimen was peripheral blood mononuclear cells (PBMCs), taken when the disease was refractory, from a patient treated with antithyroid drugs. The chain couples TRBV20-1 to TRBJ1-1; 9 bases align to TRBD1. This sequence originates from a female donor with Graves disease. CDR3 sequence (DNA): TGCAGTGCTAGAGAGGGACAGGGCACTGAAGCTTTCTTT. Residues: CSAREGQGTEAFF.